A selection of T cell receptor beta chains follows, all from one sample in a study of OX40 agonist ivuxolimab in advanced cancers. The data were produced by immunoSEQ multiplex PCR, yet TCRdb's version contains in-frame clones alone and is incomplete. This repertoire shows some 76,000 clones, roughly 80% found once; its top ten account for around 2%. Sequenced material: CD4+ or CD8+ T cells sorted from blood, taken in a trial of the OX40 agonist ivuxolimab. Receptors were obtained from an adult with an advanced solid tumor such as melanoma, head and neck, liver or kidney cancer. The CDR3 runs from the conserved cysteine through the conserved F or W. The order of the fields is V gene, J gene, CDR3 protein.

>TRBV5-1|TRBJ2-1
CASSSDSSPYNEQFF
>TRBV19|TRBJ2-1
CASRPRGSAGAGTYNEQFF
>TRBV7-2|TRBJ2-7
CASSSKADRVRYEQYF
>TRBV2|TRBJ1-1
CASSLTDRNTEAFF
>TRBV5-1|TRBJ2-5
CASSPGTGDQETQYF
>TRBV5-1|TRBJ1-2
CASSLNGAWGYTF
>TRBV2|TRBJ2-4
CASSERGQLAKNIQYF
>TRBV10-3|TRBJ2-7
CAISESGRGWEQYF
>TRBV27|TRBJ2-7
CASSPACEQYF
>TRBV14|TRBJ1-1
CASSQNMNTEAFF
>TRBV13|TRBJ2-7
CASSFLRSDEQYF
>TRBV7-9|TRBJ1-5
CASSYTRDQPQHF
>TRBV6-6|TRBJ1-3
CATGGGTLGNTIYF
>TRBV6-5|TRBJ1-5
CASSYGGGFNQPQHF
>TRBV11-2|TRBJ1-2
CASSPPVRGQLLSNYGYTF
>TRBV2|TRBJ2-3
CASSSTSGRFTDTQYF
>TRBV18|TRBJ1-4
CASSLQDRREATNEKLFF
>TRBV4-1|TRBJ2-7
CASSQFPGQGLSLSYEQYF
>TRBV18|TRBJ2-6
CASSPTGSGANVLTF
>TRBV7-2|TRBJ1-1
CASSPRQGMGNTEAFF
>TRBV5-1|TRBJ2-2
CASSFAGTANTGELFF
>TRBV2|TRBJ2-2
CASSVVWHTGELFF
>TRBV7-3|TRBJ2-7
CASSLVGTETYEQYF